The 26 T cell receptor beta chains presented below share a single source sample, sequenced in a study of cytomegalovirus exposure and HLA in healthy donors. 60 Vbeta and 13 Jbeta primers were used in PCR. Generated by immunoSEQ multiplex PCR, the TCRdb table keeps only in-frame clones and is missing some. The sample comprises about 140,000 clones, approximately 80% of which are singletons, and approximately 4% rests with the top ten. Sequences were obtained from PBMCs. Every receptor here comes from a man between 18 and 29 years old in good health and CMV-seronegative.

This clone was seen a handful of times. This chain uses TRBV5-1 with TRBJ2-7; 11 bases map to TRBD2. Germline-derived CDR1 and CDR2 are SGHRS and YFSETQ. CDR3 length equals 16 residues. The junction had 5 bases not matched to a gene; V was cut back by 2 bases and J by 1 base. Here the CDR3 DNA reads TGCGCCAGCAGCTTTCTAGCGGGGGGTACTTCCTACGAGCAGTACTTC. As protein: CASSFLAGGTSYEQYF.

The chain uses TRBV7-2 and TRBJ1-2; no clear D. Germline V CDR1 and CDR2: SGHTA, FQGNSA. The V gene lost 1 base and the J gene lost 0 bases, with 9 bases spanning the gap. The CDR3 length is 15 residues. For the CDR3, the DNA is TGTGCCAGCAGCTTAGTGCGGGTAACTAACTATGGCTACACCTTC. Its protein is CASSLVRVTNYGYTF.

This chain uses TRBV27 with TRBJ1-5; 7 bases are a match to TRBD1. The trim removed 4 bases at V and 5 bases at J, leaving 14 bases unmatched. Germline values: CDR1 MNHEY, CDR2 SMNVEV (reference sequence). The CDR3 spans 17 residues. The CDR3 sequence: CASSSGSSGGSDQPQHF. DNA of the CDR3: TGTGCCAGCAGTTCCGGATCTTCAGGGGGTTCGGATCAGCCCCAGCATTTT.

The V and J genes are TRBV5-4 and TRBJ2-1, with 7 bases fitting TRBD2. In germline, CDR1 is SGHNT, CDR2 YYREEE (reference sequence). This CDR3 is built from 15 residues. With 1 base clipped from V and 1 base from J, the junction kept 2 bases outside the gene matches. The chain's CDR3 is CASSLPSGSYNEQFF. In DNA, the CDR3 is TGTGCCAGCAGCTTGCCTAGCGGTTCCTACAATGAGCAGTTCTTC.

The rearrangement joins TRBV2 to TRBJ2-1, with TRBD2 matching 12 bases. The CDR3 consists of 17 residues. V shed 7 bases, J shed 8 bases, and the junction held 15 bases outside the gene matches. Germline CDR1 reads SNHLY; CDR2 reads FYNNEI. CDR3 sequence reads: CASIQTSGRSPGDEQFF. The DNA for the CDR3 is TGTGCCAGCATCCAGACTAGCGGGAGATCACCAGGGGATGAGCAGTTCTTC.

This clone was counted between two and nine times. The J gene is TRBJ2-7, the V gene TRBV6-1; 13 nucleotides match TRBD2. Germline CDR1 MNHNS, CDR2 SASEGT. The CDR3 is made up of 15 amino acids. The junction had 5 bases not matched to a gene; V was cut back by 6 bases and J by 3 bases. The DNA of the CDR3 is TGTGCCAGCAGCCCCCGGACTAGCGGGGGCTACGAGCAGTACTTC. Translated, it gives CASSPRTSGGYEQYF.

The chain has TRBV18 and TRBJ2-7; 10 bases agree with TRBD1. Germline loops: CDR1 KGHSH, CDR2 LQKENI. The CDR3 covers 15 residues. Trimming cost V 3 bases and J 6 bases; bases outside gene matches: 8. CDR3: CASSPSTGGPGEQYF. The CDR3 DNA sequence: TGTGCCAGCTCACCCTCGACAGGGGGCCCTGGCGAGCAGTACTTC.

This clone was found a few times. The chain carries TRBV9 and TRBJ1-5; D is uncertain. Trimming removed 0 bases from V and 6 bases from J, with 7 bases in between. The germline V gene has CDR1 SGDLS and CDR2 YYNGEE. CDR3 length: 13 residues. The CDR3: CASSVEGSQPQHF. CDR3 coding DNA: TGTGCCAGCAGCGTAGAAGGGAGTCAGCCCCAGCATTTT.

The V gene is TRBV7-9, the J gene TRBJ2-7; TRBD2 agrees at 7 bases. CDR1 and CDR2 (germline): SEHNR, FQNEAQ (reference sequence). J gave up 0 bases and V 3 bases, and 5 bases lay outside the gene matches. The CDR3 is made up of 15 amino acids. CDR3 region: CASSFSGGSSYEQYF. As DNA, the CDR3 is TGTGCCAGCAGCTTTAGCGGCGGGAGCTCCTACGAGCAGTACTTC.

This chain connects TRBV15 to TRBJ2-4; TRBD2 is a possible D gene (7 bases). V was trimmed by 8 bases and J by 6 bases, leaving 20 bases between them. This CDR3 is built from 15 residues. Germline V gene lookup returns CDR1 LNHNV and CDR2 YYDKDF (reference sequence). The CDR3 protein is CATEGGNGWGNIQYF. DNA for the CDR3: TGTGCCACCGAGGGGGGGAACGGATGGGGAAACATTCAGTACTTC.

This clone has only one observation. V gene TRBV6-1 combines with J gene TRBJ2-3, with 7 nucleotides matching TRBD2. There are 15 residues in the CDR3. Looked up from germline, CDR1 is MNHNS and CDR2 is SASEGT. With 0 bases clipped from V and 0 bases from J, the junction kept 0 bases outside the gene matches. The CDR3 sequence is CASSEASGSTDTQYF. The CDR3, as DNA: TGTGCCAGCAGTGAAGCTAGCGGGAGCACAGATACGCAGTATTTT.

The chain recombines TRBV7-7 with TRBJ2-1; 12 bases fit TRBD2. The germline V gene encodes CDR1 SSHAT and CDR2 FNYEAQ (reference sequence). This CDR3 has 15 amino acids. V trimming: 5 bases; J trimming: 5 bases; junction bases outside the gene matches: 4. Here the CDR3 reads CASSLRLAGDNEQFF. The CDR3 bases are TGTGCCAGCAGCCTAAGACTAGCGGGGGACAATGAGCAGTTCTTC.

This chain's CDR3 is CASSWGTSGEQYF. CDR3 coding DNA: TGTGCCAGCAGCTGGGGGACTAGCGGCGAGCAGTACTTC. The rearrangement uses TRBV13 and TRBJ2-7, with TRBD2 identical over 11 bases. The CDR3 sequence is 13 residues long. The ends lost 4 bases at V and 6 bases at J; junction bases unmatched: 2. CDR1 is PRHDT and CDR2 is FYEKMQ in the germline V gene (reference sequence).

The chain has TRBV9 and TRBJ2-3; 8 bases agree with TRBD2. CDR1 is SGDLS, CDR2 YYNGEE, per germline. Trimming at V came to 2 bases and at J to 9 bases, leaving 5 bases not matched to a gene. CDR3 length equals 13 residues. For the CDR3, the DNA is TGTGCCAGCAGCGTGACTAGCGCAGGGACGCAGTATTTT. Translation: CASSVTSAGTQYF. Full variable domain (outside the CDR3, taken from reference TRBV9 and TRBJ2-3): DSGVTQTPKHLITATGQRVTLRCSPRSGDLSVYWYQQSLDQGLQFLIQYYNGEERAKGNILERFSAQQFPDLHSELNLSSLELGDSALYFCASSVTSAGTQYFGPGTRLTVL.

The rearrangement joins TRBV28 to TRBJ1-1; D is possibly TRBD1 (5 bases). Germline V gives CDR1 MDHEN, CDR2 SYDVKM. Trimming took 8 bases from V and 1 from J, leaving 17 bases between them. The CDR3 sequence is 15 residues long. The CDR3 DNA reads TGTGCCAGCCCACCATGGGGGGTAAAGAACACTGAAGCTTTCTTT. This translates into CASPPWGVKNTEAFF.

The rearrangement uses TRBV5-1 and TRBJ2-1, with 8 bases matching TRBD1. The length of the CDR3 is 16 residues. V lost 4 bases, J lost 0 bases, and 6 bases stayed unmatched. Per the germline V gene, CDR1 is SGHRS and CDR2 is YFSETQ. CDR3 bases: TGCGCCAGCAGCACCGGACAGGGCAGCTCCTACAATGAGCAGTTCTTC. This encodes CASSTGQGSSYNEQFF. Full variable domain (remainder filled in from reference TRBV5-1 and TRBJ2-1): KAGVTQTPRYLIKTRGQQVTLSCSPISGHRSVSWYQQTPGQGLQFLFEYFSETQRNKGNFPGRFSGRQFSNSRSEMNVSTLELGDSALYLCASSTGQGSSYNEQFFGPGTRLTVL.

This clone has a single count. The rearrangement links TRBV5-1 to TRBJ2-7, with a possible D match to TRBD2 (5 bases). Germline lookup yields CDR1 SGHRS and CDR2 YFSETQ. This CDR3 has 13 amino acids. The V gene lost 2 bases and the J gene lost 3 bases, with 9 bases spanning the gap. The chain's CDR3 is CASSLVGIYEQYF. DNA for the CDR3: TGCGCCAGCAGCTTAGTCGGGATCTACGAGCAGTACTTC. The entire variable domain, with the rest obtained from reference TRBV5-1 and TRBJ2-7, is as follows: KAGVTQTPRYLIKTRGQQVTLSCSPISGHRSVSWYQQTPGQGLQFLFEYFSETQRNKGNFPGRFSGRQFSNSRSEMNVSTLELGDSALYLCASSLVGIYEQYFGPGTRLTVT.

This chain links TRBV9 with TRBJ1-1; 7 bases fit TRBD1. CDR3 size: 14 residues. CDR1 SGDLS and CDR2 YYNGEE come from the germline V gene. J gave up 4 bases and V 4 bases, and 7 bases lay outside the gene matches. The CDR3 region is CASSLGQAGTEAFF. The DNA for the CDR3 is TGTGCCAGCAGCCTCGGACAGGCGGGCACTGAAGCTTTCTTT.

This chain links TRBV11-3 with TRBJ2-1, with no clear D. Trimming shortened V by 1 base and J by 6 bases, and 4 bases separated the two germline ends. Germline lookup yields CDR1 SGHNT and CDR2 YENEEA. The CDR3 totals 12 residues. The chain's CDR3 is CASSLGSNEQFF. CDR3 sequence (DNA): TGTGCCAGCAGCTTAGGGAGCAATGAGCAGTTCTTC.

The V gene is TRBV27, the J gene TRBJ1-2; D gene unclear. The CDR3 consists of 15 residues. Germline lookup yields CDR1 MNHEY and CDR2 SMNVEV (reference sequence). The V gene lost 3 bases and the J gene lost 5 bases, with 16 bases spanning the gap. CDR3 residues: CASSLSGRERYGYTF. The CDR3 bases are TGTGCCAGCAGTTTGTCGGGGAGGGAGAGGTATGGCTACACCTTC.

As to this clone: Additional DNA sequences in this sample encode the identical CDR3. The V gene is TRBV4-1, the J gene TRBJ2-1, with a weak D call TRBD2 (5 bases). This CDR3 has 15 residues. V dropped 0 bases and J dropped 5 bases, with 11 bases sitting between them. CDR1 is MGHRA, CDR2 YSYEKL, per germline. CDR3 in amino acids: CASSQDPLGDNEQFF. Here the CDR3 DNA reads TGCGCCAGCAGCCAAGACCCGCTCGGGGACAATGAGCAGTTCTTC.

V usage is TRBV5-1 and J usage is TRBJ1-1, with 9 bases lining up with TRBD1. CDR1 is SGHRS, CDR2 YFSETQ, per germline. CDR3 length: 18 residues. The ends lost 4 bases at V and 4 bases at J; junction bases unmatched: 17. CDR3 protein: CASSEGQGKVGSSTEAFF. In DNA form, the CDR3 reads TGCGCCAGCAGCGAGGGACAGGGAAAGGTCGGATCTTCCACTGAAGCTTTCTTT.

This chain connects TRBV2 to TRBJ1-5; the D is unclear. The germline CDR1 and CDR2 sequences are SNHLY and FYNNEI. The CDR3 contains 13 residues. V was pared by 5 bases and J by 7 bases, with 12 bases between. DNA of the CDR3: TGTGCCAGCAGTCCCTCCATAAGCCAGCCCCAGCATTTT. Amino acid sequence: CASSPSISQPQHF.

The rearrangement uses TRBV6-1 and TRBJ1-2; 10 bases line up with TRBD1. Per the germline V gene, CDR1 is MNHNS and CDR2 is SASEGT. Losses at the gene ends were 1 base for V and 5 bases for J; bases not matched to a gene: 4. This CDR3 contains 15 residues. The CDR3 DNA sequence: TGTGCCAGCAGTGAAGGGACAGGGGGTTCATATGGCTACACCTTC. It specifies CASSEGTGGSYGYTF.

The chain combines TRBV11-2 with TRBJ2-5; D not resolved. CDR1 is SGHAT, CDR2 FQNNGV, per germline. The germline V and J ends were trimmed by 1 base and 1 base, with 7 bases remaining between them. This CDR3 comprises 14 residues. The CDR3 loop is CASSLVELQETQYF. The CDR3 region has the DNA TGTGCCAGCAGCTTAGTTGAACTCCAAGAGACCCAGTACTTC.

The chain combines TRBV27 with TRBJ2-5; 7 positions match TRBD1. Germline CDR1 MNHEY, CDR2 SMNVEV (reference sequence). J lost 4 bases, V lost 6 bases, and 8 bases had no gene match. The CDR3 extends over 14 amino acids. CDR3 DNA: TGTGCCAGCAGCCTCTTATCAGGGGGAGAGACCCAGTACTTC. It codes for CASSLLSGGETQYF.